The 25 T cell receptor beta chains below come from one sample, sequenced in a study of T cells in Graves' hyperthyroidism and ophthalmopathy. TCR beta CDR3 regions were amplified from RNA. Carried out on the TCR CDR3, a first-round RT-PCR used the HTBI primer set. MiXCR was run by TCRdb on the multiplex PCR reads, yielding one entry per CDR3 protein. Among 350,000 or so distinct CDR3 sequences, approximately 22% were seen once, and the ten largest hold about 50%. Sequencing was done on a sample of blood. These receptor sequences come from a woman between 45 and 60 years old with Graves' hyperthyroidism.

At least ten counts were recorded for this clonotype. The V gene is TRBV20-1, the J gene TRBJ2-3; maybe TRBD2 (6 bases). CDR3 size: 13 residues. CDR1 DFQATT and CDR2 SNEGSKA come from the germline V gene (reference sequence). Trimming stripped 2 bases from V and 1 base from J, with 7 bases between. CDR3 protein: CSARSSGTDTQYF. The CDR3 nucleotides read TGCAGTGCTAGATCTAGCGGCACAGATACGCAGTATTTT.

The sample holds many counts of this clonotype. V is TRBV12-3 or TRBV12-4 and J is TRBJ2-1; either TRBD1 or TRBD2 may fit D (6 bases each). V was pared by 1 base and J by 6 bases, with 13 bases between. The CDR3 is 15 residues long. CDR3 sequence reads: CASSLGRGGVNEQFF. The CDR3, as DNA: TGTGCCAGCAGTTTAGGCAGGGGAGGCGTCAATGAGCAGTTCTTC.

Here the CDR3 DNA reads TGTGCCAGCAGCCAACGACCGGGCATGAATGAAAAACTGTTTTTT. Encoded protein: CASSQRPGMNEKLFF. The rearrangement joins TRBV27 to TRBJ1-4; D remains ambiguous. The length of the CDR3 is 15 residues. Per the germline V gene, CDR1 is MNHEY and CDR2 is SMNVEV (reference sequence). Between the trimmed V and J ends, which lost 6 bases and 5 bases, there was a span of 16 bases.

This clonotype was detected ten times or more. The V gene is TRBV24-1, the J gene TRBJ2-2, with D unclear. From germline, CDR1 is KGHDR and CDR2 SFDVKD. The CDR3 is made up of 15 amino acids. V shed 2 bases and J shed 1 base, with 7 bases lying between them. As DNA, the CDR3 is TGTGCCACCAGTGATTACCGAAAGAACACCGGGGAGCTGTTTTTT. Encoded protein: CATSDYRKNTGELFF.

The chain has TRBV28 and TRBJ1-4; a possible D gene is TRBD1 (6 bases). Trimming took 6 bases from V and 3 from J, leaving 14 bases between them. Germline CDR1 and CDR2: MDHEN and SYDVKM. CDR3 length: 15 amino acids. The CDR3 sequence: CASSKGGVSNEKLFF. The CDR3 region has the DNA TGTGCCAGCAGCAAAGGGGGAGTATCTAATGAAAAACTGTTTTTT. Together with reference TRBV28 and TRBJ1-4, the CDR3 gives the full variable domain: DVKVTQSSRYLVKRTGEKVFLECVQDMDHENMFWYRQDPGLGLRLIYFSYDVKMKEKGDIPEGYSVSREKKERFSLILESASTNQTSMYLCASSKGGVSNEKLFFGSGTQLSVL.

This clonotype occurred many times. The J gene is TRBJ2-1, the V gene TRBV6-1; no firm D call. CDR3 length: 12 amino acids. V lost 6 bases, J lost 11 bases, and 14 bases lay in between. The germline gives CDR1 MNHNS, CDR2 SASEGT. CDR3 residues: CASSPTASQQFF. DNA for the CDR3: TGTGCCAGCAGCCCAACAGCCTCGCAGCAGTTCTTC.

This clonotype was seen ten or more times. The rearrangement uses TRBV5-1 and TRBJ2-1, with 12 nucleotides matching TRBD2. The CDR3 is made up of 17 amino acids. Germline CDR1 SGHRS, CDR2 YFSETQ. The J segment lost 6 bases and the V segment lost 4 bases, leaving 11 bases of the junction unmatched. CDR3 nucleotide sequence: TGCGCCAGCAGCGGGGGGTCCCTAGCGGGGGGGCTCAATGAGCAGTTCTTC. It yields the protein CASSGGSLAGGLNEQFF.

This clonotype was observed a handful of times. The V gene is TRBV5-1, the J gene TRBJ2-5; D is ambiguous. CDR1 SGHRS and CDR2 YFSETQ come from the germline V gene. V was pared by 1 base and J by 5 bases, with 6 bases between. CDR3 length: 12 amino acids. Written as DNA, the CDR3 is TGCGCCAGCAGCTTGATGGATGAGACCCAGTACTTC. Amino acid sequence: CASSLMDETQYF.

This clonotype was seen a few times. The chain employs TRBV14 and TRBJ2-2; 12 nucleotides match TRBD2. The CDR3 length is 15 residues. The germline V gene has CDR1 SGHDN and CDR2 FVKESK. The V segment lost 4 bases and the J segment 5 bases; nucleotides outside the gene matches: 2. The CDR3 DNA reads as TGTGCCAGCAGCCGACTAGCGGGGGTAACCGGGGAGCTGTTTTTT. Amino acid sequence: CASSRLAGVTGELFF.

Points on this clonotype: Possible read error: a much larger clone is one base away. The rearrangement uses TRBV2 and TRBJ1-5; 11 nucleotides agree with TRBD1. This CDR3 has 15 amino acids. V trimming: 4 bases; J trimming: 6 bases; junction bases outside the gene matches: 5. CDR1 is SNHLY, CDR2 FYNNEI, per germline. The CDR3 sequence is CASSGTGGGGQPQHF. CDR3 sequence (DNA): TGTGCCAGCAGTGGGACAGGGGGCGGCGGTCAGCCCCAGCATTTT.

This clonotype was seen ten or more times. The chain has TRBV2 and TRBJ1-5; no clear D. Germline V lookup: CDR1 SNHLY, CDR2 FYNNEI. V dropped 0 bases and J dropped 0 bases, with 12 bases sitting between them. The CDR3 has 17 residues. The CDR3 protein is CASSEATSRLSNQPQHF. CDR3 coding DNA: TGTGCCAGCAGTGAAGCCACATCCAGACTTAGCAATCAGCCCCAGCATTTT.

V and J are TRBV3-1 and TRBJ2-2; 10 positions agree with TRBD2. CDR1 LGHDT and CDR2 YNNKEL come from the germline V gene (reference sequence). The length of the CDR3 is 16 residues. The V segment lost 5 bases and the J segment 6 bases; nucleotides outside the gene matches: 9. CDR3 bases: TGTGCCAGCAGCAAACCTAGCGGGGGCCGTCCCGGGGAGCTGTTTTTT. This gives the protein CASSKPSGGRPGELFF.

The chain couples TRBV20-1 to TRBJ2-1; D gene uncertain. The V end was cut by 4 bases, the J end by 6 bases, with 4 bases between. Germline V CDR1 and CDR2: DFQATT, SNEGSKA (reference sequence). This CDR3 spans 10 amino acids. Here the CDR3 DNA reads TGCAGTGCTAAAGGCAATGAGCAGTTCTTC. Protein: CSAKGNEQFF.

This clonotype was found many times. The chain is built from TRBV6-1 and TRBJ1-5; D is perhaps TRBD1 (5 bases). Trimming left V 3 bases short and J 5 bases short, with 11 bases between. Germline V gene sequence: CDR1 MNHNS, CDR2 SASEGT. The CDR3 is 14 amino acids. CDR3 amino acids: CASSEGGNDQPQHF. CDR3 sequence (DNA): TGTGCCAGCAGTGAGGGGGGTAATGATCAGCCCCAGCATTTT.

This clonotype occurred many times. The rearrangement joins TRBV11-3 to TRBJ1-1; D gene uncertain. Deletions cut 4 bases from V and 4 bases from J, with 13 bases between. Germline V gene sequence: CDR1 SGHNT, CDR2 YENEEA. The CDR3 extends over 14 amino acids. This CDR3 reads CASSSGPESTEAFF. DNA for the CDR3: TGTGCCAGCAGCTCTGGGCCCGAAAGCACTGAAGCTTTCTTT.

The gene calls are TRBV20-1 and TRBJ2-2; tentative D call: TRBD2 (5 bases). The CDR3 contains 14 residues. Germline V CDR1 and CDR2: DFQATT, SNEGSKA (reference sequence). Trimming stripped 6 bases from V and 1 base from J, with 12 bases between. Here the CDR3 DNA reads TGCAGTGCCTCGGGATTGGGGAACACCGGGGAGCTGTTTTTT. It encodes CSASGLGNTGELFF.

The J gene is TRBJ1-2, the V gene TRBV28; D is perhaps TRBD1 (6 bases). This CDR3 spans 15 amino acids. The V and J ends lost 2 bases and 5 bases respectively, with 15 bases between them. Germline lookup yields CDR1 MDHEN and CDR2 SYDVKM. The CDR3: CASSLGGGPLYGYTF. DNA for the CDR3: TGTGCCAGCAGTTTAGGAGGGGGACCCCTGTATGGCTACACCTTC.

This clonotype was found many times. The CDR3 DNA sequence: TGTGCCAGTAACCGGGACAGCCACAATGAGCAGTTCTTC. Translation: CASNRDSHNEQFF. The rearrangement joins TRBV28 to TRBJ2-1, with TRBD1 identical over 7 bases. The germline V gene has CDR1 MDHEN and CDR2 SYDVKM. V shed 9 bases and J 5 bases; nucleotides not matched to a gene: 7. The CDR3 contains 13 residues. The whole variable domain, filled in from reference TRBV28 and TRBJ2-1, reads DVKVTQSSRYLVKRTGEKVFLECVQDMDHENMFWYRQDPGLGLRLIYFSYDVKMKEKGDIPEGYSVSREKKERFSLILESASTNQTSMYLCASNRDSHNEQFFGPGTRLTVL.

This clonotype was seen at least ten times. The rearrangement links TRBV24-1 to TRBJ2-7, with D perhaps assigned TRBD1 or TRBD2 (6 bases each). CDR1 KGHDR and CDR2 SFDVKD come from the germline V gene. The CDR3 sequence is 13 residues long. The germline V and J ends were trimmed by 7 bases and 3 bases, with 12 bases remaining between them. CDR3 bases: TGTGCCACCAGCGATGGGGGGCACTACGAGCAGTACTTC. Translated, it gives CATSDGGHYEQYF.

This clonotype was detected many times. This sequence joins TRBV10-2 and TRBJ1-2; no reliable D call. The V end lost 8 bases, the J end lost 3 bases, and 22 bases lay between the germline ends. CDR1 is WSHSY, CDR2 SAAADI, per germline. This CDR3 is built from 16 residues. Written as DNA, the CDR3 is TGCGCCAGCCTAACCCCTCAAGGCGGAGCGGACTATGGCTACACCTTC. Protein sequence: CASLTPQGGADYGYTF.

This clonotype was detected many times. The chain has TRBV12-3 or TRBV12-4 and TRBJ2-5; TRBD2 is a possible D gene (7 bases). V dropped 3 bases and J dropped 1 base, with 12 bases sitting between them. This CDR3 is built from 15 residues. DNA of the CDR3: TGTGCCAGCAGTTTTGGGGGGGGGGCCCAAGAGACCCAGTACTTC. It codes for CASSFGGGAQETQYF.

At least ten counts were recorded for this clonotype. CDR3 in amino acids: CASSPLGGSSEAFF. In DNA form, the CDR3 reads TGTGCCAGCAGCCCACTTGGGGGATCTTCTGAAGCTTTCTTT. This chain connects TRBV11-2 to TRBJ1-1; tentative D call: TRBD1 (5 bases). Germline CDR1 reads SGHAT; CDR2 reads FQNNGV. V was trimmed by 5 bases and J by 6 bases, leaving 16 bases between them. This CDR3 is 14 amino acids long.

This clonotype occurred a few times. This clone may be a read error of a much larger clone one base away. The chain joins TRBV6-2 or TRBV6-3 to TRBJ2-2; perhaps TRBD1 as D (5 bases). This CDR3 has 15 residues. Between the trimmed V and J ends, which lost 6 bases and 5 bases, there was a span of 16 bases. Germline CDR1 is MNHEY and CDR2 is SVGEGT. CDR3 sequence (DNA): TGTGCCAGCAGGATAGGGCAGGGTTCTACCGGGGAGCTGTTTTTT. This encodes CASRIGQGSTGELFF.

V and J are TRBV6-1 and TRBJ1-2; tentative D call: TRBD1 (6 bases). Germline V gene data show CDR1 as MNHNS and CDR2 as SASEGT. Trimming took off 8 bases at V and 7 bases at J, with 14 bases between the two ends. The CDR3 is 12 residues long. CDR3 coding DNA: TGTGCCAGCGAGGGGTACAGGGCTGGCTACACCTTC. Translated: CASEGYRAGYTF.

In this sample, this clonotype turned up many times. The CDR3 region is CASSTQGGPYEQYF. The CDR3 nucleotides are TGTGCCAGCAGTACACAGGGGGGGCCCTACGAGCAGTACTTC. The rearrangement joins TRBV6-2 or TRBV6-3 to TRBJ2-7, with D possibly matching TRBD1 (8 bases). The V end was cut by 5 bases, the J end by 2 bases, with 13 bases between. Germline loops: CDR1 MNHEY, CDR2 SVGEGT. The CDR3 sequence is 14 residues long.